This is a list of T cell receptor beta chains from one sample in a study of T cell changes during pregnancy in multiple sclerosis. TCRdb's copy holds only in-frame clones and misses some; the assay was immunoSEQ multiplex PCR. The sample consists of about 62,000 clones, roughly 87% of them appearing once. Material: peripheral blood, obtained in the first trimester of pregnancy. These receptors originate from a female donor with multiple sclerosis, enrolled in a pregnancy study. Both conserved end residues are part of each CDR3. D genes are given only for firm matches. Only part of the rows carry a size: once, few, many, or a class if the clone is expanded.

>TRBJ2-5|TRBV9|once|TRBD2
TGTGCCAGCAGCGTAGCCCGACTAGCGGGAGGCGGGGTGGAGACCCAGTACTTC
CASSVARLAGGGVETQYF
>TRBJ2-2|TRBV4-1|-|TRBD2
TGCGCCAGCAGCCAAGTAGGTAGCGGGAGGGAGAGCGGGGAGCTGTTTTTT
CASSQVGSGRESGELFF
>TRBJ2-1|TRBV30|once|-
TGTGCCTGGAGGAGTCTTCGGAGAACCAATGAGCAGTTCTTC
CAWRSLRRTNEQFF
>TRBJ1-6|TRBV28|-|-
TGTGCCGGCAATCATGCCGGAGGCTTGGGTAATTCACCCCTCCACTTT
CAGNHAGGLGNSPLHF
>TRBJ2-1|TRBV30|-|TRBD2
TGTGCCTGGAGTCTGACTAGCGGGCAGTTCTTC
CAWSLTSGQFF
>TRBJ1-2|TRBV5-1|-|-
TGCGCCAGCAGCTTGGAATTAACCTACCGGAACTATGGCTACACCTTC
CASSLELTYRNYGYTF
>TRBJ1-1|TRBV19|-|-
TGTGCCAGCGGGAGGTTTGTGACTGAAGCTTTCTTT
CASGRFVTEAFF
>TRBJ2-5|TRBV5-1|-|-
TGCGCCAGCAGCTTGGGGACACAAGAGACCCAGTACTTC
CASSLGTQETQYF
>TRBJ1-2|TRBV30|-|-
TGTGCCTGGATAGCGGGGGGAGCTAACTATGGCTACACCTTC
CAWIAGGANYGYTF
>TRBJ1-1|TRBV2|-|-
TGTGCCAGCAGTCCGACAGTAAACACTGAAGCTTTCTTT
CASSPTVNTEAFF
>TRBJ2-5|TRBV18|once|-
TGTGCCAGCTCACCCCGGATCCTCGGACAGCAAGAGACCCAGTACTTC
CASSPRILGQQETQYF
>TRBJ1-1|TRBV9|-|-
TGTGCCAGCAGCGTGCGGTCAGTGAACACTGAAGCTTTCTTT
CASSVRSVNTEAFF
>TRBJ2-2|TRBV4-1|few|TRBD2
TGCGCCAGCAGCCAAGTGGGGAGGTCTAGCGGGAGGGCGAACACCGGGGAGCTGTTTTTT
CASSQVGRSSGRANTGELFF
>TRBJ2-1|TRBV18|-|TRBD1
TGTGCCAGCTCAACCGGGACAGGCACCTACAATGAGCAGTTCTTC
CASSTGTGTYNEQFF
>TRBJ2-4|TRBV5-1|-|-
TGCGCCAGCAGCTTGGGCCAGGTAGCCAAAAACATTCAGTACTTC
CASSLGQVAKNIQYF
>TRBJ2-7|TRBV21-1|-|-
TGTGCCAGCAGCAAAGCACTAGGGCGGGACAGGGGGCTTTTCCCAGCACTTGGCGAGCAGTACTTC
CASSKALGRDRGLFPALGEQYF
>TRBJ1-3|TRBV6-5|-|-
TGTGCCAGCAGTTACGTCGGCGGAGTTTCTGGAAACACCATATATTTT
CASSYVGGVSGNTIYF
>TRBJ2-2|TRBV28|-|TRBD2
TGTGCCAGCAGTCCTAGCGGGAATCCGTCCACCGGGGAGCTGTTTTTT
CASSPSGNPSTGELFF
>TRBJ1-5|TRBV12-5|-|-
TGTGCTAGTGGTTTGGGACAGGCCTATAGCAATCAGCCCCAGCATTTT
CASGLGQAYSNQPQHF
>TRBJ2-1|TRBV11-1|-|TRBD1
TGTGCCAGCTGCAACGGGACAGGGGGCAGCTACAATGAGCAGTTCTTC
CASCNGTGGSYNEQFF
>TRBJ1-1|TRBV27|-|-
TGTGCCAGCAGTTTATCGCGGGGTGCGGCGGAAGCTTTCTTT
CASSLSRGAAEAFF
>TRBJ1-2|TRBV28|-|-
TGTGCCAGCAGCATCATGGCAGACTATGGCTACACCTTC
CASSIMADYGYTF
>TRBJ2-1|TRBV14|-|-
TGTGCCAGCAGCCAGGGCGTTAGATCCTACAATGAGCAGTTCTTC
CASSQGVRSYNEQFF
>TRBJ1-5|TRBV6-1|-|-
TGTGCCAGCAGGACAGGACAGATCAATCAGCCCCAGCATTTT
CASRTGQINQPQHF
>TRBJ1-2|TRBV19|-|TRBD1
TGTGCCAGTATCGGGGACAGTTACGCCGGTGGCTACACCTTC
CASIGDSYAGGYTF
>TRBJ2-2|TRBV19|-|-
TGTGCCAGTAGTATAACGGGAGTGAACACCGGGGAGCTGTTTTTT
CASSITGVNTGELFF
>TRBJ2-7|TRBV6-1|-|-
TGTGCCACCGGTAACGGCTACGAGCAGTACTTC
CATGNGYEQYF
>TRBJ2-1|TRBV11-3|-|-
TGTGCCAGCAGCCCCTCGGTTGAGAATGAGCAGTTCTTC
CASSPSVENEQFF
>TRBJ2-7|TRBV7-2|-|TRBD2
TGTGCCAGCAGCTTAGCATCGGGGACTAGCGGCTACGAGCAGTACTTC
CASSLASGTSGYEQYF
>TRBJ1-5|TRBV21-1|-|-
TGTGCCAGCAGCAAAGTCGGGGGGTGGCCCCAGCATTTT
CASSKVGGWPQHF
>TRBJ1-2|TRBV10-3|-|-
TGTGCCATCAGTGAGTCTGGAAAGTTGCGGGATGGCTACACCTTC
CAISESGKLRDGYTF
>TRBJ2-5|TRBV5-1|-|-
TGCGCCAGCAGCCCCCAGGAATTTCAAGAGACCCAGTACTTC
CASSPQEFQETQYF
>TRBJ1-2|TRBV4-3|-|-
TGCGCCAGCAGCCAAGAGCCTCAGGGAAACTATGGCTACACCTTC
CASSQEPQGNYGYTF
>TRBJ2-5|TRBV6-6|-|-
TGTGCCAGCGCGTATCGAGTCCAAGAGACCCAGTACTTC
CASAYRVQETQYF
>TRBJ2-1|TRBV19|-|TRBD2
TGTGCCAGTAGTTGGGCGGGAGGGCACAATGAGCAGTTCTTC
CASSWAGGHNEQFF
>TRBJ1-4|TRBV6-1|-|-
TGTGCCAGCAGTGTGACAGCAACTAATGAAAAACTGTTTTTT
CASSVTATNEKLFF
>TRBJ1-2|TRBV7-2|-|-
TGTGCCAGCAGCCCCCTGATTGGGCAGGTCATCTATGGCTACACCTTC
CASSPLIGQVIYGYTF
>TRBJ2-1|TRBV7-2|-|-
TGTGCCAGCAGCCCCTGGACTGACAATGAGCAGTTCTTC
CASSPWTDNEQFF
>TRBJ1-2|TRBV5-1|-|-
TGCGCCAGCAGCTTGGGGCAGTTCTATGGCTACACCTTC
CASSLGQFYGYTF
>TRBJ2-3|TRBV27|-|-
TGTGCCAGCAGCCTTGGCGTGAGGGTGACAGATACGCAGTATTTT
CASSLGVRVTDTQYF